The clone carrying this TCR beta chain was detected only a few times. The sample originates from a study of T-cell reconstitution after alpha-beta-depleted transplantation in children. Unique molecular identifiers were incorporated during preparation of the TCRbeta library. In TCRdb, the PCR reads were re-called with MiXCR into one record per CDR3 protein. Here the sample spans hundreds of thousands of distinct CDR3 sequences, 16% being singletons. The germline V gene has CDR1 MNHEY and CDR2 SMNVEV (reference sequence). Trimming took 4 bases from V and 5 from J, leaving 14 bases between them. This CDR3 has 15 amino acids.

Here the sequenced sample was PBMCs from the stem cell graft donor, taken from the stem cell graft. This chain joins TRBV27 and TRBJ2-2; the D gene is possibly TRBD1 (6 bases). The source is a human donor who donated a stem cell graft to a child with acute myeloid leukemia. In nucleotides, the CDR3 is TGTGCCAGCAGTTATGGACAGATGTCGACCGGGGAGCTGTTTTTT. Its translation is CASSYGQMSTGELFF.